This section outlines one T cell receptor (beta chain) sequence together with its context. What this receptor recognizes is not known. No qualities accompany the bases; no much larger clone lies one base away. The immunoSEQ assay used for TCR sequencing gave the T-cell fraction in both tumor and uninvolved lung tissue. The paper's processing steps were these. For survival analysis, patients were split into high (upper tertile) and low (lower two tertiles) T-cell fraction groups and compared by log-rank test. A signed-rank test was used to test paired tumor versus uninvolved lung differences in T-cell fraction. The table was pulled from immuneACCESS by TCRdb, which kept in-frame rearrangements only. Such tables lose some clones; where checked, under half of the loss comes from unresolved V genes, and the rest has no known cause. The V and J calls and clone size are taken from that table; D and trimming were inferred from the DNA. Across this sample there are some 30,000 clones, with 75% to 90% seen only once. The top ten clones comprise around 2.1% of the sample.

The record originates from a study of tumor-infiltrating lymphocytes in localized non-small cell lung cancer (dated by TCRdb to the early 2020s). Study-level background: The cohort included patients whose samples were collected after neoadjuvant chemotherapy, as well as both smokers and never-smokers and several histologies. From each patient came resected tumor tissue plus uninvolved lung tissue from that same patient, and the uninvolved lung tissue was described as non-adjacent to the tumor. Flow cytometry, multiplex immunofluorescence, RNA-seq, exome sequencing and proteomics were applied to the same patients as TCR sequencing, which was one of several integrated assays. In total, the ICON cohort was made up of about 150 surgical patients who had localized non-small cell lung cancer and whose tumors were resected. A total of 55 patients were part of the paired comparison of immunoSEQ T-cell fraction between tumor and uninvolved lung.

Study-level results and caveats: TCR-derived T-cell fraction did not differ between the flow cytometry-defined immunotypes IM1 (good prognosis) and IM2 (poor prognosis). No association of tumor T-cell fraction from TCR sequencing with recurrence-free survival was found (p = 0.61). Assay coverage differed among patients according to how much tissue was available, so only a subset of the cohort had TCR sequencing. Because different assays used different pieces of the same tissue, technical variation could not be distinguished from intratumor heterogeneity. Higher T cell infiltration in tumors than in uninvolved lung tissue was supported by TCRbeta sequencing, consistent with immunofluorescence CD3 counts.

The germline V gene specifies MGHRA as CDR1 and YSYEKL as CDR2. V gives up 4 bases and J gives up 0 bases, and the segment between their germline ends measures 12 bases. Counted from cysteine to phenylalanine, this CDR3 has 16 amino acids. The read is trimmed to its CDR3 DNA, 48 bases read in frame from base 1. The first patient joined ICON in 2016, and enrollment wrapped up when the last patient was enrolled in 2018. In a subcohort of about 76 patients, fresh tumor and matched uninvolved tissue were collected for in-depth immune analyses, with TCR sequencing among those analyses. DNA for TCR sequencing was isolated from bulk tissue, and no cell sorting was done.

The chain links TRBV4-1 with TRBJ1-4, and TRBD1 may be the D gene, going by 5 matching bases. Material for sequencing was lung tumor tissue. This receptor was identified in a human donor with non-small cell lung cancer. In nucleotide form, the sequence is TGCGCCAGCAGCCCCGTTCCGGGGGCAACTAATGAAAAACTGTTTTTT. This translates into CASSPVPGATNEKLFF.